This TCR beta chain was found in a study of blood T cell repertoires in COVID-19. Measured with immunoSEQ multiplex PCR; TCRdb has only the in-frame clones, and not every one. There are hundreds of thousands of clones in the sample; approximately 86% occur only once, and approximately 2% lies in the top ten. Trimming removed 0 bases at V and 3 bases at J, with 5 bases between. CDR3 length: 13 residues. The chain employs TRBV12-3 or TRBV12-4 and TRBJ1-2; D gene unclear. Sequencing was performed on peripheral blood. The sequence was collected from a woman under 40 who had recovered from COVID-19. For the CDR3, the DNA is TGTGCCAGCAGTTTAGCGACTGACTATGGCTACACCTTC. This codes for CASSLATDYGYTF.